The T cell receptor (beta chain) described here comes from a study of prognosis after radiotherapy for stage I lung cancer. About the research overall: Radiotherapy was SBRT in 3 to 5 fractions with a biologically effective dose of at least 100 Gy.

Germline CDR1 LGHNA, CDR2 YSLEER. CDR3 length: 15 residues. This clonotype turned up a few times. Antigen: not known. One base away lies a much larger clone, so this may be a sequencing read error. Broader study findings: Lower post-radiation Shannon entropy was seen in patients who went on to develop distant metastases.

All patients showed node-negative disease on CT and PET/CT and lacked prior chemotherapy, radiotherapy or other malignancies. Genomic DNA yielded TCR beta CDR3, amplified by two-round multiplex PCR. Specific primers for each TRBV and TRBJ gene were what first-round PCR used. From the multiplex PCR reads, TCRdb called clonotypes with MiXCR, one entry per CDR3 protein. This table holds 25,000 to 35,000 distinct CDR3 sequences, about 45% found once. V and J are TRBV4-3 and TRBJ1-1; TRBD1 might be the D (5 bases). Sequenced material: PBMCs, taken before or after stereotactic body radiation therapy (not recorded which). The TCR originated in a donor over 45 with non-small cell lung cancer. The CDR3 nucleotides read TGCGCCAGCAACCAAGACACACAGGCGAACACTGAAGCTTTCTTT. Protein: CASNQDTQANTEAFF.